This entry lists 7 T cell receptor beta chains sequenced from one sample in a study of cytomegalovirus exposure and HLA in healthy donors. It was with 60 Vbeta and 13 Jbeta primers that the PCR ran. TCRdb keeps only in-frame clones here, not all; method: immunoSEQ multiplex PCR. Of about 76,000 clones listed, about four fifths are singletons. The sequenced sample was PBMCs. Source of these receptors: a woman in her thirties or forties in good health and CMV-seropositive.

J is TRBJ2-1 and V is TRBV28; 13 bases agree with TRBD2. The CDR3 contains 16 residues. The V gene end was trimmed by 5 bases and the J gene end by 10 bases; junction bases not matched to a gene: 11. CDR1 and CDR2 from the germline V gene are MDHEN and SYDVKM. The CDR3 sequence is CASSRLTSGGLREQFF. In DNA, the CDR3 is TGTGCCAGCAGTCGGTTGACTAGCGGGGGGTTGAGAGAGCAGTTCTTC.

The chain joins TRBV5-1 to TRBJ2-1; D might be TRBD2 (6 bases). The CDR3 length is 15 residues. The V gene lost 6 bases and the J gene lost 0 bases, with 13 bases spanning the gap. CDR1 and CDR2 from the germline V gene are SGHRS and YFSETQ. The CDR3 is CASTRDGSSYNEQFF. The CDR3 DNA follows: TGCGCCAGCACCAGGGACGGGAGCTCCTACAATGAGCAGTTCTTC.

Concerning this clone: The same CDR3 can be traced to other DNA sequences in this sample. This chain uses TRBV6-4 with TRBJ2-3; 11 bases map to TRBD2. Losses at the gene ends were 5 bases for V and 3 bases for J; bases not matched to a gene: 4. This CDR3 contains 15 residues. Germline loops: CDR1 MRHNA, CDR2 SNTAGT. This CDR3 reads CASSSLAGGTDTQYF. In nucleotides, the CDR3 is TGTGCCAGCAGTTCTCTAGCGGGGGGAACAGATACGCAGTATTTT.

The rearrangement links TRBV27 to TRBJ1-1; D remains unclear. The CDR3 loop spans 14 amino acids. V lost 4 bases and J lost 8, with 17 bases in between. The V gene's germline CDR1 is MNHEY and CDR2 SMNVEV (reference sequence). The CDR3 nucleotides are TGTGCCAGCAGTTCCCTAGCGGGCTCCAGAGAAGCTTTCTTT. Its protein product is CASSSLAGSREAFF.

The rearrangement uses TRBV5-4 and TRBJ2-1; 10 bases line up with TRBD2. V lost 2 bases, J lost 9 bases, and 8 bases stayed unmatched. The CDR3 length is 15 residues. The V gene's germline CDR1 is SGHNT and CDR2 YYREEE (reference sequence). CDR3 region: CASSFNSGGRGEQFF. Here the CDR3 DNA reads TGTGCCAGCAGCTTTAATAGCGGGGGGCGGGGTGAGCAGTTCTTC. Combining the CDR3 with reference TRBV5-4 and TRBJ2-1 gives the whole variable domain ETGVTQSPTHLIKTRGQQVTLRCSSQSGHNTVSWYQQALGQGPQFIFQYYREEENGRGNFPPRFSGLQFPNYSSELNVNALELDDSALYLCASSFNSGGRGEQFFGPGTRLTVL.

V usage is TRBV30 and J usage is TRBJ2-1; maybe TRBD1 (6 bases). CDR3 length: 14 residues. CDR1 is GTSNPN and CDR2 is SVGIG in the germline V gene (reference sequence). V lost 1 base and J 1 base, leaving 8 bases between the germline ends. In DNA form, the CDR3 reads TGTGCCTGGAGTGGGACAGAGTCCTACAATGAGCAGTTCTTC. The encoded protein is CAWSGTESYNEQFF. The variable domain in full, completed from reference TRBV30 and TRBJ2-1, reads SQTIHQWPATLVQPVGSPLSLECTVEGTSNPNLYWYRQAAGRGLQLLFYSVGIGQISSEVPQNLSASRPQDRQFILSSKKLLLSDSGFYLCAWSGTESYNEQFFGPGTRLTVL.

This chain connects TRBV28 to TRBJ1-6; perhaps TRBD1 as D (6 bases). The CDR3 loop spans 14 amino acids. V shed 4 bases and J shed 10 bases, with 14 bases lying between them. Germline V lookup: CDR1 MDHEN, CDR2 SYDVKM. The CDR3 spells CASSSYTGYSPLHF. The CDR3 DNA reads as TGTGCCAGCAGTTCCTACACAGGGTACTCACCCCTCCACTTT.